This TCR beta chain was recovered during a study of T cells in Graves' hyperthyroidism and ophthalmopathy. Ophthalmopathy patients showed a Clinical Activity Score of at least 3, NOSPECS grade of at least 4 and duration under 3 months. Exclusions: uncontrolled infection, other autoimmune disease, pregnancy, lactation. The authors obtained PBMCs from around 11 ml of fresh peripheral blood. The CDR3 length is 14 residues. V was trimmed by 4 bases and J by 5 bases, leaving 13 bases between them. Germline V CDR1 and CDR2: SGHAT, FQNNGV. Study-wide results and caveats: Most thyroid clonotypes with frequency above 0.001 were detected in blood.

There were TCR beta CDR3 regions amplified from RNA transcripts. Using the HTBI primer set, a first-round RT-PCR was run on the TCR CDR3. TCRdb re-called the multiplex PCR reads with MiXCR, one entry per CDR3 protein. The table lists fewer than 450,000 distinct CDR3 sequences, around 15% of them singletons. This clonotype was picked up many times. The antigen is undetermined. The sample consisted of blood. This sequence was found in an older woman with Graves' ophthalmopathy. V usage is TRBV11-2 and J usage is TRBJ2-3; the D gene is possibly TRBD2 (5 bases). The DNA for the CDR3 is TGTGCCAGCAGCTCCCGGTCCGAGGGAGATACGCAGTATTTT. It yields the protein CASSSRSEGDTQYF.